One sample yielded the 30 T cell receptor beta chains listed below, sequenced in a study of beta chain features in type 1 diabetes. Findings and limits, study-wide: Researchers report that Type 1 diabetes patients had moderately but significantly shorter TCRB CDR3s across all four CD4+ subsets.

Their recognized antigens are unknown. The authors reverse transcribed all of the isolated RNA, so sequencing captured expressed TCRB transcripts. Some clones are missing from TCRdb's copy, which holds only in-frame ones; the method was immunoSEQ multiplex PCR. The data contain a few hundred thousand clones, 9.6% of them singletons. Specimen: central memory CD4+ T cells from blood. The source of these receptors is a man aged 25 to 45 with type 1 diabetes.

This clone was seen only a few times. The rearrangement links TRBV18 to TRBJ2-6, with a tentative D call TRBD2 (6 bases). Looked up from germline, CDR1 is KGHSH and CDR2 is LQKENI. The CDR3 runs 18 residues. Trimming took off 3 bases at V and 0 bases at J, with 15 bases between the two ends. This CDR3 is CASSPRGRGTSGANVLTF. In DNA, the CDR3 is TGTGCCAGCTCACCGCGAGGACGCGGGACCTCTGGGGCCAACGTCCTGACTTTC. The full variable domain, rest sourced from reference TRBV18 and TRBJ2-6, is NAGVMQNPRHLVRRRGQEARLRCSPMKGHSHVYWYRQLPEEGLKFMVYLQKENIIDESGMPKERFSAEFPKEGPSILRIQQVVRGDSAAYFCASSPRGRGTSGANVLTFGAGSRLTVL.

The rearrangement joins TRBV19 to TRBJ1-1, with no clear D. Germline CDR1 is LNHDA and CDR2 is SQIVND (reference sequence). The V end lost 7 bases, the J end lost 5 bases, and 14 bases lay between the germline ends. The CDR3 sequence is 13 residues long. The CDR3 DNA is TGTGCCAGTACCGACACTTGGAGAACTGAAGCTTTCTTT. This translates into CASTDTWRTEAFF.

This chain uses TRBV9 with TRBJ2-3; 14 nucleotides line up with TRBD2. The V and J ends lost 0 bases and 0 bases, in that order; junction bases with no gene match: 6. Germline V CDR1 and CDR2: SGDLS, YYNGEE. The CDR3 has 19 residues. CDR3 coding DNA: TGTGCCAGCAGCGTAGCTGAGGGGACTAGCGGGAGAAGCACAGATACGCAGTATTTT. It encodes CASSVAEGTSGRSTDTQYF. Full variable domain (outside the CDR3, taken from reference TRBV9 and TRBJ2-3): DSGVTQTPKHLITATGQRVTLRCSPRSGDLSVYWYQQSLDQGLQFLIQYYNGEERAKGNILERFSAQQFPDLHSELNLSSLELGDSALYFCASSVAEGTSGRSTDTQYFGPGTRLTVL.

This clone was found once. For the CDR3, the DNA is TGTGCCAGCAGCTTGAGACGGGAGCCACCAGATACGCAGTATTTT. It translates to CASSLRREPPDTQYF. V and J are TRBV7-2 and TRBJ2-3, with TRBD2 as a possible D gene (6 bases). Germline CDR1 is SGHTA and CDR2 is FQGNSA. The V end lost 3 bases, the J end lost 4 bases, and 14 bases lay between the germline ends. This CDR3 is built from 15 residues.

V is TRBV7-2 and J is TRBJ2-3; D unresolved. V shed 4 bases and J shed 4 bases, with 12 bases lying between them. The CDR3 has 14 residues. Germline V lookup: CDR1 SGHTA, CDR2 FQGNSA. This CDR3 reads CASSSVNRADTQYF. The CDR3 coding sequence is TGTGCCAGCAGCTCCGTAAATCGAGCAGATACGCAGTATTTT. Full variable domain (outside the CDR3, taken from reference TRBV7-2 and TRBJ2-3): GAGVSQSPSNKVTEKGKDVELRCDPISGHTALYWYRQSLGQGLEFLIYFQGNSAPDKSGLPSDRFSAERTGGSVSTLTIQRTQQEDSAVYLCASSSVNRADTQYFGPGTRLTVL.

This clone showed up just a few times. This chain joins TRBV11-2 and TRBJ2-3; 13 bases are shared with TRBD2. Germline-derived CDR1 and CDR2 are SGHAT and FQNNGV. This CDR3 has 16 residues. V shed 4 bases, J shed 4 bases, and the junction held 5 bases outside the gene matches. CDR3 in amino acids: CASSSRLAGGADTQYF. DNA for the CDR3: TGTGCCAGCAGCTCCAGACTAGCGGGAGGAGCAGATACGCAGTATTTT.

A word on this clone: The junction differs from germline at one of its ends, possibly a read error. This sequence joins TRBV7-9 and TRBJ2-1; D is possibly TRBD2 (6 bases). The CDR3 totals 14 residues. The germline CDR1 and CDR2 sequences are SEHNR and FQNEAQ (reference sequence). For the CDR3, the DNA is TGCGCCAGCAGCCAAGAGCGCTCCGGGAGAGAGCAGTTCTTC. Translated: CASSQERSGREQFF.

In this sample, this clone turned up a few times. The chain recombines TRBV19 with TRBJ2-3; 10 positions match TRBD1. The CDR3 is made up of 16 amino acids. V lost 3 bases, J lost 3 bases, and 6 bases stayed unmatched. CDR1 is LNHDA and CDR2 is SQIVND in the germline V gene (reference sequence). This CDR3 reads CASSIPRQGATDTQYF. In DNA, the CDR3 is TGTGCCAGTAGTATCCCTCGACAGGGGGCAACAGATACGCAGTATTTT.

V gene TRBV28 combines with J gene TRBJ2-1; D remains ambiguous. Per germline, CDR1 MDHEN and CDR2 SYDVKM. This CDR3 comprises 11 residues. With 7 bases removed from V and 6 bases from J, the gap between germline ends came to 7 bases. CDR3 protein: CASIRRNEQFF. In nucleotides, the CDR3 is TGTGCCAGCATAAGGCGCAATGAGCAGTTCTTC.

The V call is TRBV10-3, the J call TRBJ1-2; TRBD1 agrees at 10 bases. The ends lost 7 bases at V and 8 bases at J; junction bases unmatched: 4. Germline lookup yields CDR1 ENHRY and CDR2 SYGVKD. The CDR3 runs 12 residues. The CDR3 here is CAITGTGDGYTF. DNA for the CDR3: TGTGCCATCACGGGGACAGGGGACGGCTACACCTTC.

This clone was seen only a few times. The chain combines TRBV28 with TRBJ1-2; no firm D call. This CDR3 region has 13 residues. V lost 7 bases and J lost 6, with 15 bases in between. Per the germline V gene, CDR1 is MDHEN and CDR2 is SYDVKM. CDR3 amino acids: CASIEGTRDGYTF. CDR3 DNA: TGTGCCAGCATTGAAGGTACGAGGGATGGCTACACCTTC.

This clone occurred a few times. The V call is TRBV7-8, the J call TRBJ2-7, with D possibly being TRBD1 (6 bases). CDR3 length: 12 amino acids. Germline V CDR1 and CDR2: SGHVS, FQNEAQ. Trimming left V 4 bases short and J 8 bases short, with 12 bases between. This chain's CDR3 is CASSSYRDKQYF. CDR3 bases: TGTGCCAGCAGCTCCTACAGGGACAAGCAGTACTTC.

This clone was seen ten or more times. CDR3 nucleotide sequence: TGTGCCACCAGATGGGGGAACACTGAAGCTTTCTTT. Translating it yields CATRWGNTEAFF. This chain connects TRBV15 to TRBJ1-1; D is ambiguous. Trimming removed 6 bases at V and 1 base at J, with 6 bases between. The CDR3 is 12 residues long. CDR1 is LNHNV, CDR2 YYDKDF, per germline (reference sequence).

This clone has just a few counts. The V call is TRBV7-2, the J call TRBJ2-7, with D maybe TRBD1 (5 bases). The CDR3 has 13 amino acids. The V end was cut by 2 bases, the J end by 5 bases, with 10 bases between. The germline V gene encodes CDR1 SGHTA and CDR2 FQGNSA. The CDR3 protein is CASSLPGLDEQYF. Here the CDR3 DNA reads TGTGCCAGCAGCTTACCAGGGCTAGACGAGCAGTACTTC.

This clone was seen a few times. The V call is TRBV18, the J call TRBJ2-3; 9 bases line up with TRBD2. Germline V CDR1 and CDR2: KGHSH, LQKENI. V was pared by 4 bases and J by 6 bases, with 5 bases of the junction left unmatched. The length of the CDR3 is 14 residues. The CDR3 sequence is CASSQNSGGDTQYF. CDR3 DNA: TGTGCCAGCTCACAGAACAGCGGGGGGGATACGCAGTATTTT. The full variable domain, rest sourced from reference TRBV18 and TRBJ2-3, is NAGVMQNPRHLVRRRGQEARLRCSPMKGHSHVYWYRQLPEEGLKFMVYLQKENIIDESGMPKERFSAEFPKEGPSILRIQQVVRGDSAAYFCASSQNSGGDTQYFGPGTRLTVL.

A few counts support this clone. The V gene is TRBV28, the J gene TRBJ1-5, with D perhaps matching TRBD1 (6 bases). In germline, CDR1 is MDHEN, CDR2 SYDVKM. This CDR3 contains 15 residues. V was pared by 2 bases and J by 5 bases, with 13 bases between. The CDR3 is CASSLVGGRDQPQHF. For the CDR3, the DNA is TGTGCCAGCAGTTTAGTTGGGGGGCGAGATCAGCCCCAGCATTTT.

This clone was recorded many times. The same CDR3 also results from other DNA sequences found in this sample. The chain couples TRBV29-1 to TRBJ2-5; D possibly uses TRBD1 or TRBD2 (5 bases each). Germline CDR1 reads SQVTM; CDR2 reads ANQGSEA. V was clipped by 4 bases and J by 9 bases, with 15 bases between them. The CDR3 length is 12 residues. The CDR3 reads CSVATGGWAQYF. As DNA, the CDR3 is TGCAGCGTTGCCACAGGAGGTTGGGCCCAGTACTTC.

The rearrangement uses TRBV27 and TRBJ1-2, with TRBD1 identical over 8 bases. The germline V gene encodes CDR1 MNHEY and CDR2 SMNVEV (reference sequence). This CDR3 has 14 amino acids. J lost 7 bases, V lost 6 bases, and 10 bases had no gene match. The CDR3 loop reads CASRPSSGGAGYTF. In DNA, the CDR3 is TGTGCCAGCAGACCGTCGTCAGGGGGCGCTGGCTACACCTTC.

This clone is medium-sized within its sample. The CDR3 sequence is CASGRVEQFF. The DNA of the CDR3 is TGTGCCAGCGGTAGGGTTGAGCAGTTCTTC. The V and J genes are TRBV6-5 and TRBJ2-1, with D unresolved. Germline CDR1 MNHEY, CDR2 SVGAGI. V shed 8 bases and J shed 9 bases, with 8 bases lying between them. CDR3 length equals 10 residues.

V gene TRBV29-1 combines with J gene TRBJ2-7; TRBD1 matches at 9 bases. Trimming cost V 7 bases and J 5 bases; bases outside gene matches: 6. This CDR3 has 12 amino acids. Germline CDR1 reads SQVTM; CDR2 reads ANQGSEA. This chain's CDR3 is CSATGQGDEQYF. CDR3 bases: TGCAGCGCCACGGGACAGGGTGACGAGCAGTACTTC.

This clone was counted only a few times. The rearrangement uses TRBV12-5 and TRBJ1-2, with 7 bases identical to TRBD1. After removal of 1 base from V and 3 bases from J, the junction contained 11 bases not matched to a gene. The germline gives CDR1 LGHNT, CDR2 FRNRAP. The CDR3 spans 17 residues. In DNA, the CDR3 is TGTGCTAGTGGTTTGGGAGCCACAGGGGCCGGTTACTATGGCTACACCTTC. Residues: CASGLGATGAGYYGYTF.

This clone was detected ten times or more. The chain has TRBV27 and TRBJ2-1, with D possibly being TRBD2 (6 bases). The germline V and J ends were trimmed by 5 bases and 2 bases, with 19 bases remaining between them. The CDR3 has 17 amino acids. CDR1 and CDR2 from the germline V gene are MNHEY and SMNVEV (reference sequence). CDR3 DNA sequence: TGTGCCAGCAGTCTTGCTGGACGGAGGGGTACCTACAATGAGCAGTTCTTC. This translates into CASSLAGRRGTYNEQFF.

This sequence joins TRBV5-5 and TRBJ2-5; 10 bases match TRBD2. The CDR3 is made up of 18 amino acids. The germline CDR1 and CDR2 sequences are SGHKS and YYEKEE (reference sequence). J was trimmed by 1 base and V by 6 bases; bases with no gene match: 15. The CDR3 spells CASTLPPRLAGFQETQYF. CDR3 coding DNA: TGTGCCAGCACCCTACCACCTAGACTAGCGGGTTTCCAAGAGACCCAGTACTTC.

The chain uses TRBV5-5 and TRBJ2-2, with D unresolved. The CDR3 is 13 residues long. Germline CDR1 reads SGHKS; CDR2 reads YYEKEE (reference sequence). The V gene lost 4 bases and the J gene lost 7 bases, with 11 bases spanning the gap. The CDR3 DNA reads TGTGCCAGCAGCCTACGGGCAGACGGGGAGCTGTTTTTT. Protein sequence: CASSLRADGELFF.

This clone was seen only a few times. The chain carries TRBV28 and TRBJ1-1; no clear D gene. Germline V CDR1 and CDR2: MDHEN, SYDVKM. The CDR3 is 13 residues long. V lost 3 bases to trimming and J lost 5 bases, with 10 bases between them. This CDR3 is CASSLGSITEAFF. The DNA of the CDR3 is TGTGCCAGCAGTTTGGGGTCTATAACTGAAGCTTTCTTT.

For this clone: A read error may be the cause here, since a much bigger clone is one base away. The chain carries TRBV7-2 and TRBJ2-2; no reliable D call. CDR3 length: 14 residues. Trimming took off 5 bases at V and 1 base at J, with 8 bases between the two ends. CDR1 is SGHTA and CDR2 is FQGNSA in the germline V gene. The CDR3 bases are TGTGCCAGCAGCCCCCGGGTGAACACCGGGGAGCTGTTTTTT. Protein sequence: CASSPRVNTGELFF.

This clone was counted only a few times. The J gene is TRBJ2-7, the V gene TRBV5-1; 8 bases are a match to TRBD1. V lost 0 bases to trimming and J lost 3 bases; unmatched junction nucleotides: 5. The germline gives CDR1 SGHRS, CDR2 YFSETQ. This CDR3 region has 15 residues. The CDR3 protein is CASSLGGTGDYEQYF. CDR3 DNA: TGCGCCAGCAGCTTGGGAGGGACAGGTGACTACGAGCAGTACTTC.

This clone showed up just a few times. The J gene is TRBJ2-7, the V gene TRBV6-1; maybe TRBD1 (7 bases). The germline V and J ends were trimmed by 4 bases and 2 bases, with 12 bases remaining between them. CDR1 is MNHNS and CDR2 is SASEGT in the germline V gene. This CDR3 is 14 amino acids long. Here the CDR3 reads CASSGQGGPYEQYF. CDR3 coding DNA: TGTGCCAGCAGTGGACAGGGAGGACCCTACGAGCAGTACTTC.

This clone appeared many times. V gene TRBV4-1 combines with J gene TRBJ2-1, with D possibly being TRBD1 (6 bases). The V and J ends lost 5 bases and 4 bases respectively, with 15 bases between them. Germline V gene lookup returns CDR1 MGHRA and CDR2 YSYEKL. CDR3 length: 15 residues. For the CDR3, the DNA is TGCGCCAGCAGCTCAGGACAGACCCCATACAATGAGCAGTTCTTC. Translated, it gives CASSSGQTPYNEQFF.

This clone was found many times. This chain joins TRBV5-1 and TRBJ2-5, with D perhaps matching TRBD1 (5 bases). The CDR3 sequence is 14 residues long. Trimming removed 0 bases from V and 5 bases from J, with 11 bases in between. Germline V gene lookup returns CDR1 SGHRS and CDR2 YFSETQ. CDR3 loop: CASSLVSGLETQYF. The CDR3 DNA reads as TGCGCCAGCAGCTTGGTCTCAGGGTTGGAGACCCAGTACTTC.